This passage covers 26 T cell receptor beta chains from one sample sequenced in a study of shared clonotypes between healthy human individuals. Clones were read by immunoSEQ multiplex PCR, and TCRdb kept only the in-frame ones, dropping some. This table has over a million clones, about 98.5% appearing once. Specimen: naive CD4+ T cells sorted from blood. Subset: CD45RA+ positively selected. These receptors were collected from a man in his thirties or forties in good health.

The chain joins TRBV25-1 to TRBJ2-1; D might be TRBD1 (5 bases). Trimming stripped 6 bases from V and 9 bases from J, with 15 bases between. This CDR3 has 13 residues. Germline V gene sequence: CDR1 MGHDK, CDR2 SYGVNS. The CDR3 loop reads CASSYRIVGEQFF. The CDR3 bases are TGTGCCAGCAGCTACAGGATTGTCGGTGAGCAGTTCTTC. The variable domain in full, completed from reference TRBV25-1 and TRBJ2-1, reads EADIYQTPRYLVIGTGKKITLECSQTMGHDKMYWYQQDPGMELHLIHYSYGVNSTEKGDLSSESTVSRIRTEHFPLTLESARPSHTSQYLCASSYRIVGEQFFGPGTRLTVL.

This clone appeared once. The chain is built from TRBV7-2 and TRBJ2-7; 11 bases are a match to TRBD2. The CDR3 length is 16 residues. Germline CDR1 SGHTA, CDR2 FQGNSA. With V trimmed by 2 bases and J by 1 base, 4 bases remained unmatched. CDR3 nucleotides: TGTGCCAGCAGCTTAAGGGGACTAGCGGAGTCCTACGAGCAGTACTTC. This encodes CASSLRGLAESYEQYF. Supplemented by reference TRBV7-2 and TRBJ2-7, the full variable domain reads GAGVSQSPSNKVTEKGKDVELRCDPISGHTALYWYRQSLGQGLEFLIYFQGNSAPDKSGLPSDRFSAERTGGSVSTLTIQRTQQEDSAVYLCASSLRGLAESYEQYFGPGTRLTVT.

The chain couples TRBV6-1 to TRBJ2-7, with no clear D. CDR1 MNHNS and CDR2 SASEGT come from the germline V gene. V was clipped by 4 bases and J by 10 bases, with 11 bases between them. The CDR3 sequence is 11 residues long. The CDR3 sequence: CASSAPAVQYF. In nucleotides, the CDR3 is TGTGCCAGCAGTGCCCCGGCTGTACAGTACTTC.

The chain is built from TRBV11-2 and TRBJ2-1; D unresolved. The V end was cut by 5 bases, the J end by 4 bases, with 6 bases between. The CDR3 extends over 12 amino acids. Germline V CDR1 and CDR2: SGHAT, FQNNGV. The CDR3 region is CASSPVYNEQFF. The CDR3 DNA sequence: TGTGCCAGCAGCCCCGTATACAATGAGCAGTTCTTC.

CDR3 nucleotides: TGTGCCAGCAGTGTACGGACAGGGACGAACACCGGGGAGCTGTTTTTT. It specifies CASSVRTGTNTGELFF. V usage is TRBV6-1 and J usage is TRBJ2-2; TRBD1 aligns across 8 bases. The CDR3 totals 16 residues. With V trimmed by 4 bases and J by 0 bases, 4 bases remained unmatched. Germline V lookup: CDR1 MNHNS, CDR2 SASEGT.

The V call is TRBV18, the J call TRBJ1-5; D is perhaps TRBD1 (5 bases). The germline V gene encodes CDR1 KGHSH and CDR2 LQKENI. Trimming pared 6 bases from V and 0 bases from J, leaving 15 bases between. The CDR3 is 16 residues long. In nucleotides, the CDR3 is TGTGCCAGCTCCCCCGGGGGAAGATATAGCAATCAGCCCCAGCATTTT. This gives the protein CASSPGGRYSNQPQHF.

The chain joins TRBV4-1 to TRBJ1-1, with 7 nucleotides matching TRBD1. The germline gives CDR1 MGHRA, CDR2 YSYEKL. V was clipped by 4 bases and J by 4 bases; unmatched bases: 9. The CDR3 spans 15 residues. The CDR3 loop is CASSLAGTAGTEAFF. The CDR3 region has the DNA TGCGCCAGCAGCCTCGCCGGGACAGCTGGCACTGAAGCTTTCTTT.

V and J are TRBV27 and TRBJ2-7, with D unresolved. The V gene lost 5 bases and the J gene lost 4 bases, with 12 bases spanning the gap. This CDR3 comprises 13 residues. The germline V gene has CDR1 MNHEY and CDR2 SMNVEV (reference sequence). In DNA, the CDR3 is TGTGCCAGCAGTCCCGGGTCTCGTTACGAGCAGTACTTC. Translating gives CASSPGSRYEQYF.

J is TRBJ2-7 and V is TRBV6-5, with D perhaps matching TRBD1 or TRBD2 (5 bases each). Trimming took off 4 bases at V and 6 bases at J, with 22 bases between the two ends. The CDR3 spans 16 residues. Germline CDR1 is MNHEY and CDR2 is SVGAGI. The CDR3 nucleotides are TGTGCCAGCAGTTCCCGAGGGGTTTCGGCGTCACGCGAGCAGTACTTC. Its protein is CASSSRGVSASREQYF.

This clone was seen just once. V is TRBV5-1 and J is TRBJ2-5; 13 bases map to TRBD2. The germline CDR1 and CDR2 sequences are SGHRS and YFSETQ. Trimming cost V 6 bases and J 3 bases; bases outside gene matches: 5. The CDR3 has 15 residues. CDR3 sequence (DNA): TGCGCCAGCAATTCTGGACTAGCGGGAGAAGAGACCCAGTACTTC. Its translation is CASNSGLAGEETQYF. The full variable domain, completed using reference TRBV5-1 and TRBJ2-5, is KAGVTQTPRYLIKTRGQQVTLSCSPISGHRSVSWYQQTPGQGLQFLFEYFSETQRNKGNFPGRFSGRQFSNSRSEMNVSTLELGDSALYLCASNSGLAGEETQYFGPGTRLLVL.

Here the CDR3 DNA reads TGTGCCAGCAGATACCAGGGACCCTACGAGCAGTACTTC. This encodes CASRYQGPYEQYF. The chain links TRBV28 to TRBJ2-7; D tentatively fits TRBD1 or TRBD2 (5 bases each). There are 13 residues in the CDR3. CDR1 and CDR2 (germline): MDHEN, SYDVKM. Trimming took 6 bases from V and 2 from J, leaving 11 bases between them.

The J gene is TRBJ1-5, the V gene TRBV27, with D possibly matching TRBD1 (5 bases). Trimming took off 4 bases at V and 5 bases at J, with 21 bases between the two ends. CDR1 and CDR2 from the germline V gene are MNHEY and SMNVEV (reference sequence). CDR3 length equals 17 residues. The CDR3 sequence: CASSSRVGRVGHQPQHF. The CDR3, as DNA: TGTGCCAGCAGTTCGAGGGTTGGCAGGGTAGGGCATCAGCCCCAGCATTTT.

This chain links TRBV18 with TRBJ2-1, with 9 bases fitting TRBD2. The CDR3 runs 13 residues. V was pared by 4 bases and J by 6 bases, with 1 base of the junction left unmatched. Germline V gene sequence: CDR1 KGHSH, CDR2 LQKENI. The CDR3 loop is CASSRGGGNEQFF. The CDR3 DNA is TGTGCCAGCTCACGCGGGGGGGGCAATGAGCAGTTCTTC.

The chain carries TRBV28 and TRBJ2-7; 7 positions agree with TRBD1. The junction had 6 bases not matched to a gene; V was cut back by 2 bases and J by 5 bases. Germline V lookup: CDR1 MDHEN, CDR2 SYDVKM. This CDR3 region has 14 residues. CDR3 sequence: CASSLRGGSNEQYF. In DNA form, the CDR3 reads TGTGCCAGCAGTTTACGAGGGGGCTCAAACGAGCAGTACTTC.

The chain has TRBV5-1 and TRBJ2-3, with 9 bases aligning to TRBD1. From germline, CDR1 is SGHRS and CDR2 YFSETQ. The CDR3 covers 15 residues. With V trimmed by 4 bases and J by 4 bases, 7 bases remained unmatched. The CDR3 protein is CASSLTTGGADTQYF. The CDR3 nucleotides read TGCGCCAGCAGCCTAACAACAGGGGGCGCAGATACGCAGTATTTT.

This clone was seen a single time. This sequence joins TRBV13 and TRBJ2-2; perhaps TRBD1 as D (5 bases). The CDR3 has 17 residues. Trimming pared 4 bases from V and 1 base from J, leaving 16 bases between. Germline V gene lookup returns CDR1 PRHDT and CDR2 FYEKMQ (reference sequence). The CDR3 DNA reads TGTGCCAGCAGCTCGCCTTGGACCGACAGGAACACCGGGGAGCTGTTTTTT. Translated: CASSSPWTDRNTGELFF.

This clone was seen once. The chain is built from TRBV28 and TRBJ2-7; D call uncertain. CDR1 MDHEN and CDR2 SYDVKM come from the germline V gene. Trimming pared 2 bases from V and 3 bases from J, leaving 8 bases between. CDR3 length: 13 residues. The CDR3, as DNA: TGTGCCAGCAGTTTAGGTCGGAACTACGAGCAGTACTTC. Its protein is CASSLGRNYEQYF.

The chain recombines TRBV19 with TRBJ2-1; 9 positions agree with TRBD2. The CDR3 is 15 residues long. CDR1 and CDR2 from the germline V gene are LNHDA and SQIVND (reference sequence). V lost 4 bases, J lost 4 bases, and 5 bases stayed unmatched. CDR3 in amino acids: CASSTLAGIYNEQFF. The CDR3 nucleotides read TGTGCCAGTAGTACGCTAGCGGGAATTTACAATGAGCAGTTCTTC. Full variable domain (rest looked up from reference TRBV19 and TRBJ2-1): DGGITQSPKYLFRKEGQNVTLSCEQNLNHDAMYWYRQDPGQGLRLIYYSQIVNDFQKGDIAEGYSVSREKKESFPLTVTSAQKNPTAFYLCASSTLAGIYNEQFFGPGTRLTVL.

V gene TRBV6-5 combines with J gene TRBJ1-1; weak D call: TRBD1 (6 bases). V lost 1 base and J lost 2, with 11 bases in between. This CDR3 has 15 amino acids. Germline-derived CDR1 and CDR2 are MNHEY and SVGAGI. The CDR3 loop is CASSYFSGVNTEAFF. The CDR3 DNA reads TGTGCCAGCAGTTACTTTTCAGGGGTAAACACTGAAGCTTTCTTT.

The rearrangement uses TRBV27 and TRBJ2-1; TRBD1 agrees at 9 bases. There are 15 residues in the CDR3. The germline gives CDR1 MNHEY, CDR2 SMNVEV (reference sequence). V shed 6 bases, J shed 2 bases, and the junction held 5 bases outside the gene matches. CDR3 in amino acids: CASSLDRGTYNEQFF. For the CDR3, the DNA is TGTGCCAGCAGCCTGGACAGGGGTACCTACAATGAGCAGTTCTTC.

The CDR3 sequence is CASSPHPGGETQYF. The CDR3 nucleotides read TGTGCCAGCAGTCCGCACCCAGGGGGAGAGACCCAGTACTTC. V and J are TRBV27 and TRBJ2-5, with 7 bases identical to TRBD1. The CDR3 extends over 14 amino acids. The J segment lost 4 bases and the V segment lost 5 bases, leaving 7 bases of the junction unmatched. Germline values: CDR1 MNHEY, CDR2 SMNVEV (reference sequence).

This clone was counted once. The genes are TRBV7-3 and TRBJ2-5, with 7 bases identical to TRBD1. V shed 4 bases and J 5 bases; nucleotides not matched to a gene: 13. The CDR3 contains 16 residues. CDR1 SGHTA and CDR2 FQGTGA come from the germline V gene. Written as DNA, the CDR3 is TGTGCCAGCAGCTCCCCCACGACAGGGAGACAGGAGACCCAGTACTTC. It codes for CASSSPTTGRQETQYF.

J is TRBJ1-4 and V is TRBV18; D is unclear. This CDR3 has 14 residues. The germline V and J ends were trimmed by 3 bases and 8 bases, with 13 bases remaining between them. CDR1 is KGHSH and CDR2 is LQKENI in the germline V gene. The CDR3 DNA sequence: TGTGCCAGCTCACCCCTTTCTCAAGTGGAAAAACTGTTTTTT. Translating gives CASSPLSQVEKLFF.

The chain is built from TRBV15 and TRBJ1-2; D may be TRBD1 (5 bases). CDR1 and CDR2 (germline): LNHNV, YYDKDF (reference sequence). The CDR3 loop spans 15 amino acids. The germline V and J ends were trimmed by 3 bases and 4 bases, with 15 bases remaining between them. The DNA of the CDR3 is TGTGCCACCAGCAGGGTTGGCGCGGGGGGCTATGGCTACACCTTC. Translating it yields CATSRVGAGGYGYTF.

The rearrangement links TRBV2 to TRBJ2-2; D unclear. Between the trimmed V and J ends, which lost 5 bases and 7 bases, there was a span of 11 bases. Germline CDR1 is SNHLY and CDR2 is FYNNEI. This CDR3 contains 13 residues. CDR3 sequence (DNA): TGTGCCAGCAGTCCCCTTGGGGACGGGGAGCTGTTTTTT. It yields the protein CASSPLGDGELFF.

The chain's CDR3 is CASSLYPGGSPAQETQYF. CDR3 DNA: TGCGCCAGCAGCTTGTACCCCGGGGGTTCCCCAGCCCAAGAGACCCAGTACTTC. The chain joins TRBV5-1 to TRBJ2-5; D perhaps matches TRBD2 (6 bases). CDR1 and CDR2 (germline): SGHRS, YFSETQ. V lost 1 base and J lost 1, with 20 bases in between. This CDR3 has 18 residues.